This TCR beta chain stems from a study of blood T cells in healthy people across ages. Worth noting for this clonotype: Its antigen is currently unknown.

Germline CDR1 DFQATT, CDR2 SNEGSKA (reference sequence). V was clipped by 3 bases and J by 0 bases, with 11 bases between them. CDR3 length: 14 amino acids. With each sample, at least 6 micrograms of total RNA were extracted. Overall study results and limits: Naive CD4+ cell counts and diversity both ran higher in long-lived than in aged donors.

Primers used in a second PCR of roughly 7 to 12 cycles were a sample-barcoded 5' primer and a J-beta primer mix. TCRdb itself ran the 5' RACE reads through MiXCR, one entry per CDR3 protein. The sample lists some 1.4 million distinct CDR3 sequences; approximately 40% were seen once. The sample taken for sequencing was blood. This rearrangement joins TRBV20-1 to TRBJ1-1, with D unresolved. The TCR originated in a woman between 18 and 29 years old in good health. CDR3 DNA sequence: TGCAGTGCTAGCGTCCAGCCAATGAACACTGAAGCTTTCTTT. Protein product: CSASVQPMNTEAFF.